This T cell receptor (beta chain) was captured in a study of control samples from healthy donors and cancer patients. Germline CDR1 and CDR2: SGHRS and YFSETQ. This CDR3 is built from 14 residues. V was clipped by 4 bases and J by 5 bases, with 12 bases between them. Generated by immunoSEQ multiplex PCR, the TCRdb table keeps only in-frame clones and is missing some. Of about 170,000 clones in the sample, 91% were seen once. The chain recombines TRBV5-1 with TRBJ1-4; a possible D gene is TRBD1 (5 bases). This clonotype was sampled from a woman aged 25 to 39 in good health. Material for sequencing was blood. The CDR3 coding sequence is TGCGCCAGCAGCCCCCGGGACGGCAATGAAAAACTGTTTTTT. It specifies CASSPRDGNEKLFF.